This note documents a single T cell receptor beta chain sequence. The antigen is not known. The record originates from a study of T cell responses to AZD1222 COVID-19 vaccine. Produced via immunoSEQ multiplex PCR; TCRdb's table is partial and in-frame only. The sample shows about 140,000 clones, about 92% of them seen only once. The V gene end was trimmed by 5 bases and the J gene end by 3 bases; junction bases not matched to a gene: 3. This CDR3 is 14 amino acids long. From germline, CDR1 is SNHLY and CDR2 FYNNEI. The study, taken as a whole, reports: Donors skewed white British and female; clonal diversity was possibly underestimated. Unmutated regions of variants are reportedly targeted by nearly half of spike-specific TCRs. Baseline antibody screening turned up just six seropositive AZD1222 recipients.

This rearrangement joins TRBV2 to TRBJ2-7, with TRBD1 matching over 11 bases. Sequencing used peripheral blood, obtained after recovery from COVID-19. The receptor's source is an adult who had recovered from COVID-19. CDR3 residues: CASSLGTGGYEQYF. CDR3 DNA sequence: TGTGCCAGCAGTCTAGGGACAGGGGGCTACGAGCAGTACTTC.